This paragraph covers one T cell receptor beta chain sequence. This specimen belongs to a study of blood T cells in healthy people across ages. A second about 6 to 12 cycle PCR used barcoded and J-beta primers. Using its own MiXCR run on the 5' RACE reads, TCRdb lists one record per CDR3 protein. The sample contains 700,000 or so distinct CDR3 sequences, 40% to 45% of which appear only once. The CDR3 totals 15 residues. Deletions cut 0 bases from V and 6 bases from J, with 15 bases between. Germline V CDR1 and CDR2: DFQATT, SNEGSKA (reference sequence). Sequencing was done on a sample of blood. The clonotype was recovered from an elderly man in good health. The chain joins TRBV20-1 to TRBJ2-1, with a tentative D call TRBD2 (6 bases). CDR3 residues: CSARDRRAGANEQFF. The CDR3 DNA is TGCAGTGCTAGAGATCGACGAGCGGGTGCCAATGAGCAGTTCTTC.